These T cell receptor beta chains were read from a single sample in a study of blood T cell repertoires in COVID-19. Assay: immunoSEQ multiplex PCR; the TCRdb copy retains only in-frame clones and omits some. The repertoire holds tens of thousands of clones, with approximately 90% as singletons. The sample comprised peripheral blood. The receptors originated from a human donor in a cohort sampled during active COVID-19. Both conserved end residues are part of each CDR3. The D gene is left open where the match is weak. Expanded clones get a size class; other rows say once, few or many, or leave the size out.

TRBJ2-5,TRBD1,once,TRBV2,TGTGCCAGCAGTGATCAAGGGACAGTAGTAGAGACCCAGTACTTC,CASSDQGTVVETQYF
TRBJ2-1,TRBD1,.,TRBV3-1/TRBV3-2,TGTGCCAGCAGCTATCCCATGCAGGGGGATCACAATGAGCAGTTCTTC,CASSYPMQGDHNEQFF
TRBJ1-1,.,.,TRBV6-1,TGTGCCAGCAGTGAAGATCCCAGGTTCGATGAAGCTTTCTTT,CASSEDPRFDEAFF
TRBJ2-7,TRBD1,.,TRBV29-1,TGCAGCGTTGACGGACAGGGTACCTACGAGCAGTACTTC,CSVDGQGTYEQYF
TRBJ2-2,.,.,TRBV29-1,TGCAGCGTTGGGACAGCGAGTGTGAACACCGGGGAGCTGTTTTTT,CSVGTASVNTGELFF
TRBJ1-5,.,once,TRBV5-1,TGCGCCAGCAGCGGGGGGGACGGTCAGCCCCAGCATTTT,CASSGGDGQPQHF
TRBJ1-1,.,.,TRBV18,TGTGCCAGCTCCAGATCTGCATGGCATGGGAACACTGAAGCTTTCTTT,CASSRSAWHGNTEAFF
TRBJ2-3,TRBD2,.,TRBV5-1,TGCGCCAGCAGCCGTAGCGGGAGAATCACAGATACGCAGTATTTT,CASSRSGRITDTQYF
TRBJ1-6,.,once,TRBV2,TGTGCCAGCAGTCCTCCGGGGGACCGTAATTCACCCCTCCACTTT,CASSPPGDRNSPLHF
TRBJ2-2,TRBD2,.,TRBV18,TGTGCCAGCTCACCGGGACTAGGGGAGCTGTTTTTT,CASSPGLGELFF
TRBJ2-5,TRBD1,.,TRBV19,TGTGCCAGTACCAGGACAGGGGTTGAACAAGAGACCCAGTACTTC,CASTRTGVEQETQYF
TRBJ2-1,.,.,TRBV5-5,TGTGCCAGCAGCTTGTACGGGACAAACTCCTACAATGAGCAGTTCTTC,CASSLYGTNSYNEQFF
TRBJ1-2,.,once,TRBV5-5,TGTGCCAGCAGCTTGGGTGGGGCCATTGGCTACACCTTC,CASSLGGAIGYTF
TRBJ1-5,.,.,TRBV27,TGTGCCAGCAGTTTAGACAGAAATAGCAATCAGCCCCAGCATTTT,CASSLDRNSNQPQHF
TRBJ1-2,TRBD1,.,TRBV5-5,TGTGCCAGCAGCTTATCGGGACAGGCCTTCTTTATTCATGGCTACACCTTC,CASSLSGQAFFIHGYTF
TRBJ1-2,TRBD1,.,TRBV4-1,TGCGCCAGCAGCCGTATGACAGGGGGGCCTAACTATGGCTACACCTTC,CASSRMTGGPNYGYTF
TRBJ2-7,.,once,TRBV19,TGTGTCGTTAAATACACAGGGACCCACTACGAGCAGTACTTC,CVVKYTGTHYEQYF
TRBJ2-5,TRBD1,.,TRBV5-1,TGCGCCAGCAGCTTGACAGGGGAAAACCAAGAGACCCAGTACTTC,CASSLTGENQETQYF
TRBJ2-1,TRBD2,.,TRBV27,TGTGCCAGAAACGGGACTAGCGGGAGGCCCGTCGCAGGGTACAATGAGCAGTTCTTC,CARNGTSGRPVAGYNEQFF
TRBJ2-1,TRBD2,.,TRBV10-1,TGCGCCAGCAGCCTAGCGGGAGTGATGAATGAGCAGTTCTTC,CASSLAGVMNEQFF
TRBJ1-3,.,few,TRBV7-9,TGTGCCAGCAGCTCGCGACAGCCCTCTGGAAACACCATATATTTT,CASSSRQPSGNTIYF
TRBJ2-5,TRBD2,.,TRBV18,TGTGCCAGCTCGCGACGGGAACTAGCGGCGGAAGAGACCCAGTACTTC,CASSRRELAAEETQYF
TRBJ1-5,.,few,TRBV7-8,TGTGCCAGCAGCCCCGCGGGGTACCTTATGGTTTCTCAGCCCCAGCATTTT,CASSPAGYLMVSQPQHF
TRBJ2-7,TRBD2,.,TRBV27,TGTGCCAGCAGTTTAGTCGGGACTAGCGGGAGATATTGGTACGAGCAGTACTTC,CASSLVGTSGRYWYEQYF
TRBJ1-1,.,.,TRBV3-1/TRBV3-2,TGTGCCAGCAGCCAAGGCAGGGTGGGCACTGAAGCTTTCTTT,CASSQGRVGTEAFF
TRBJ2-7,TRBD2,few,TRBV7-2,TGTGCCAGCAGCCCCACTAGCGGACCTTTAGGGGAGCAGTACTTC,CASSPTSGPLGEQYF
TRBJ2-5,.,.,TRBV3-1/TRBV3-2,TGTGCCAGCAGCCAACGGGCTAGCGAGGAGACCCAGTACTTC,CASSQRASEETQYF
TRBJ2-3,TRBD1,.,TRBV6-6,TGTGCCAGCAGTCCGGGACAGGGGGCTGTAGCGGGAGGAGATACGCAGTATTTT,CASSPGQGAVAGGDTQYF
TRBJ2-1,TRBD2,.,TRBV7-6,TGTGCCAGCAGCTTAACAGGGCTAGCGGGCTACAATGAGCAGTTCTTC,CASSLTGLAGYNEQFF
TRBJ2-1,.,.,TRBV10-1,TGCGCCAGCAGTGACCCGACTTTGAGCTCCTACAATGAGCAGTTCTTC,CASSDPTLSSYNEQFF
TRBJ2-1,.,.,TRBV11-2,TGTGCCAGCGCACTAAAAAGGAGGTCTGAGCAGTTCTTC,CASALKRRSEQFF
TRBJ1-2,.,.,TRBV28,TGTGCCAGCAGTCCTACAGTTGGGAACTATGGCTACACCTTC,CASSPTVGNYGYTF
TRBJ2-5,.,.,TRBV27,TGTGCCAGCAGTTTTTTAACCGGGAGCCAAGAGACCCAGTACTTC,CASSFLTGSQETQYF
TRBJ2-1,TRBD1,once,TRBV5-1,TGCGCCAGCAGCTTGGCCAGGACAGGGCTTTGGGGTGAGCAGTTCTTC,CASSLARTGLWGEQFF
TRBJ1-4,.,.,TRBV28,TGTGCCAGCAGGAACCAGGGGTTGGTTGAAAAACTGTTTTTT,CASRNQGLVEKLFF
TRBJ1-5,TRBD1,.,TRBV19,TGTGCCAGTAGTCTCAGAAGGGGACAGGGGGCGAGCAATCAGCCCCAGCATTTT,CASSLRRGQGASNQPQHF
TRBJ2-1,.,.,TRBV2,TGTGCCAGCAGTGAACGAGACAGTCCAACCTACAATGAGCAGTTCTTC,CASSERDSPTYNEQFF
TRBJ2-7,TRBD2,.,TRBV28,TGTGCCAGCAGACTTCCGGGAGGTTCCTACGAGCAGTACTTC,CASRLPGGSYEQYF
TRBJ2-3,TRBD2,.,TRBV4-1,TGCGCCAGCAGCGTGGGAGATAGTCTAGCGGGAGTTAGGCAGTATTTT,CASSVGDSLAGVRQYF
TRBJ2-3,TRBD2,.,TRBV24-1,TGTGCCACCAGTGATTCGCGGGGGTGGGTAGATACGCAGTATTTT,CATSDSRGWVDTQYF
TRBJ1-1,.,.,TRBV11-2,TGTGCCAGCAGCCCCAGGTTTGGGGGGGACACTGAAGCTTTCTTT,CASSPRFGGDTEAFF
TRBJ1-2,.,.,TRBV12-3/TRBV12-4,TGTGCCAGCTCTTCCCTCCCTAACTATGGCTACACCTTC,CASSSLPNYGYTF
TRBJ2-3,.,.,TRBV4-1,TGCGCCAGCAGCCAAGAGGGGAGTCACTTCACAGATACGCAGTATTTT,CASSQEGSHFTDTQYF
TRBJ2-7,.,.,TRBV25-1,TGTGCCAGCAGTAAAAAACAGGGTTACGAGCAGTACTTC,CASSKKQGYEQYF
TRBJ2-2,.,.,TRBV19,TGTGCCACCGGGGGCAGGGGGTCTGGCGGGGAGCTGTTTTTT,CATGGRGSGGELFF
TRBJ1-4,TRBD1,.,TRBV28,TGTGCCAGCAGCTCGACGGGACAGAATAATGAAAAACTGTTTTTT,CASSSTGQNNEKLFF
TRBJ2-4,TRBD1,.,TRBV2,TGTGCCAGCAGTGAGGGACAGATTATTCAGTACTTC,CASSEGQIIQYF